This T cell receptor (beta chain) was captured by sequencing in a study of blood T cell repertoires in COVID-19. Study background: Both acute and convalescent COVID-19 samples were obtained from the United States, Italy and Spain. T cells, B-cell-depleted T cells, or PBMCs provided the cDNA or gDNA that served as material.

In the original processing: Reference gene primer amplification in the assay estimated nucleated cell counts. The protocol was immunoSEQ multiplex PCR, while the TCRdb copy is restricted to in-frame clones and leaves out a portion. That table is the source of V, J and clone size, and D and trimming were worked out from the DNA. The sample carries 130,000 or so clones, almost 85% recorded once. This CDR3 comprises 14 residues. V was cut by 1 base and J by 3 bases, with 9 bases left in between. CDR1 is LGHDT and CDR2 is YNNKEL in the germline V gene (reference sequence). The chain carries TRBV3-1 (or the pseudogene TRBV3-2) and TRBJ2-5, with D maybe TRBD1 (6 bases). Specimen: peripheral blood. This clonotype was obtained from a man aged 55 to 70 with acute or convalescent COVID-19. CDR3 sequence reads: CASSQAQGKETQYF. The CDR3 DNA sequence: TGTGCCAGCAGCCAAGCACAGGGAAAAGAGACCCAGTACTTC.